These 2 T cell receptor beta chains came from one sample sequenced in a study of blood T cell repertoires in COVID-19. Some clones are missing from TCRdb's copy, which holds only in-frame ones; the method was immunoSEQ multiplex PCR. The table includes some 94,000 clones, around 87% detected once. The sequenced sample was peripheral blood. The source of these receptors is a human donor in a cohort sampled during active COVID-19.

This chain uses TRBV28 with TRBJ1-2; D call uncertain. CDR1 is MDHEN and CDR2 is SYDVKM in the germline V gene. This CDR3 has 13 amino acids. Trimming stripped 2 bases from V and 5 bases from J, with 9 bases between. CDR3 sequence: CASSLGPQYGYTF. CDR3 coding DNA: TGTGCCAGCAGTTTAGGGCCCCAGTATGGCTACACCTTC.

The CDR3 spells CATSDLIGEGPYEQYF. CDR3 sequence (DNA): TGTGCCACCAGTGATTTGATAGGGGAGGGCCCCTACGAGCAGTACTTC. The rearrangement joins TRBV24-1 to TRBJ2-7, with TRBD2 matching 7 bases. The V gene's germline CDR1 is KGHDR and CDR2 SFDVKD. Trimming took 0 bases from V and 2 from J; bases not matched to a gene: 6. The CDR3 totals 16 residues.